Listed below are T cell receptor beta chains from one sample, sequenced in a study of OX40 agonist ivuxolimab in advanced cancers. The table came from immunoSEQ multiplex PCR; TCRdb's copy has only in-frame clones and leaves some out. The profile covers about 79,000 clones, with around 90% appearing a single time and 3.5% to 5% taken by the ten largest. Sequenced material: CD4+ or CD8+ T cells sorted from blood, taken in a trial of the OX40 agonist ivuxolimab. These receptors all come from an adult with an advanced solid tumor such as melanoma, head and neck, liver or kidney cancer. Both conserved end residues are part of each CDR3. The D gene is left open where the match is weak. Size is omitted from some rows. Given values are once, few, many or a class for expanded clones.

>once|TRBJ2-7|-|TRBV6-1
TGTGCCAGCAGGACCGCGGCGGGCTCCTACGAGCAGTACTTC
CASRTAAGSYEQYF
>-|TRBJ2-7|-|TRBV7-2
TGTGCCAGCAGCGCAAGCTGGAGAGGAGAGGACGGGCAGTACTTC
CASSASWRGEDGQYF
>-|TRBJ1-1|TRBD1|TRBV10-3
TGTGCCATCGCCGAGGACAGGCTGAACACTGAAGCTTTCTTT
CAIAEDRLNTEAFF
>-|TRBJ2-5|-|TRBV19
TGTGCCAGTAGTATCGGTTCCGTGGGGGAGACCCAGTACTTC
CASSIGSVGETQYF
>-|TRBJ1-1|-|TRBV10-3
TGTGCCATCAGTGAGTCGTCTTGGAACACTGAAGCTTTCTTT
CAISESSWNTEAFF
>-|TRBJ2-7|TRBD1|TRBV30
TGTGCCTGGAGTAGAGGGGGGACAGGACTCTCCTACGAGCAGTACTTC
CAWSRGGTGLSYEQYF
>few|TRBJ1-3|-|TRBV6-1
TGTGCCAGCACCTTCACACGGGGCTCTGGAAACACCATATATTTT
CASTFTRGSGNTIYF
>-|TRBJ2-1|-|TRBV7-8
TGTGCCAGCAGCACGACAGCGAACTATAACAATGAGCAGTTCTTC
CASSTTANYNNEQFF
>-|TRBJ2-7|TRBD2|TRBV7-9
TGTGCCAGCAGCTATGGAGGGATAGCGGGAGCCGAGCAGTACTTC
CASSYGGIAGAEQYF
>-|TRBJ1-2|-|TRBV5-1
TGCGCCAGCAGCTCCCGTAACTATGGCTACACCTTC
CASSSRNYGYTF
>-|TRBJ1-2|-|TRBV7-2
TGTGCCAGCAGCTTGGCGGGGTCTGCCTATGGCTACACCTTC
CASSLAGSAYGYTF
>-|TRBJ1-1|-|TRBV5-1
TGCGCCAGCAGCCCACCGGGACTCATGAACACTGAAGCTTTCTTT
CASSPPGLMNTEAFF
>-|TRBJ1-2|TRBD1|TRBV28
TGTGCCAGCAGTTTAGGGGTCGGGCAGGGGGCGCGAGGCTACACCTTC
CASSLGVGQGARGYTF
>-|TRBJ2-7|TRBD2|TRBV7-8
TGTGCCAGCAGCTTATACGGCGGGAGGAACGAGCAGTACTTC
CASSLYGGRNEQYF
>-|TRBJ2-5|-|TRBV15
TGTGCCACCAGCAGAGGCCGGAGGGAGACCCAGTACTTC
CATSRGRRETQYF
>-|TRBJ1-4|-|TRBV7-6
TGTGCCAGCAGCTTAGGTCCCAGCCAACCCTATAATGAAAAACTGTTTTTT
CASSLGPSQPYNEKLFF
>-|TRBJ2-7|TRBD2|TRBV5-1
TGCGCCAGCAGCTTGAGCGGGAGCTTGTACGAGCAGTACTTC
CASSLSGSLYEQYF
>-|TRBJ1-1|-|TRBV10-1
TGCGCCAGCAAGGAGGGGATGAACACTGAAGCTTTCTTT
CASKEGMNTEAFF
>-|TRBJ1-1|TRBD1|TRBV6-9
TGTGCCAGCAGTTCCCGCCCACTGACAGGGGCGGGGACTGAAGCTTTCTTT
CASSSRPLTGAGTEAFF
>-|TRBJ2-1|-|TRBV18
TGTGCCAGCTCACCACCGGGGGGATCCTCCTACAATGAGCAGTTCTTC
CASSPPGGSSYNEQFF
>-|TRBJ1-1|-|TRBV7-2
TGTGCCAGCAGCTTACAGAGGAACACTGAAGCTTTCTTT
CASSLQRNTEAFF
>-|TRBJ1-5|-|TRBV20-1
TGCAGTGGTGGGGTAGGGCCCCAGCATTTT
CSGGVGPQHF
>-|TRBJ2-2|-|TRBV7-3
TGTGCCAGCAGCTCAAATAGCGGTCTAAACACCGGGGAGCTGTTTTTT
CASSSNSGLNTGELFF
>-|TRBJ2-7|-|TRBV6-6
TGTGCCAGCAGTTACTCACACTACGAGCAGTACTTC
CASSYSHYEQYF
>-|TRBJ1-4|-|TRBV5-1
TGCGCCAACTGGGGGCAGGGTGAAAAACTGTTTTTT
CANWGQGEKLFF
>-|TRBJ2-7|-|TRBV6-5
TGTGCCAGCAGTTCCCTGGACCGGCTTGGCGAGCAGTACTTC
CASSSLDRLGEQYF
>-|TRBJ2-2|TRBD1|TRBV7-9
TGTGCCAGCAGCTCGACGACAGGGTTTTTAACCGGGGAGCTGTTTTTT
CASSSTTGFLTGELFF
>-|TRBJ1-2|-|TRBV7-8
TGTGCCAGCAGCTTAGATTACGGGACTAACTATGGCTACACCTTC
CASSLDYGTNYGYTF
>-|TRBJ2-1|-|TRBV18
TGTGCCAGCTCACCACGGGTCCAACAGGGCCCACACAATGAGCAGTTCTTC
CASSPRVQQGPHNEQFF
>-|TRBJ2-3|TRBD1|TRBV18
TGTGCCAGCTCTCCGGGACAGGGGAAAGATACGCAGTATTTT
CASSPGQGKDTQYF
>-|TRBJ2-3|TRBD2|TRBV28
TGTGCCAGCAGAACTCCGGGACTACCCAGGGTTGGCACAGATACGCAGTATTTT
CASRTPGLPRVGTDTQYF
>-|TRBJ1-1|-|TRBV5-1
TGCGCCAGCAGCTTGGCCTGGTCCTCAGGGAACACTGAAGCTTTCTTT
CASSLAWSSGNTEAFF
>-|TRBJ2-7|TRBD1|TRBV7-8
TGTGCCAGCAGCTTATTCCTCGACAGGGTGTACGAGCAGTACTTC
CASSLFLDRVYEQYF
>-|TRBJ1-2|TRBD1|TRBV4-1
TGCGCCAGCAGCCAAGGTATACAGGGGGCCGATGGCTACACCTTC
CASSQGIQGADGYTF
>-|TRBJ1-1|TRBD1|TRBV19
TGTGCCAGTAGTACCTCATTCGGGACAGAGAACACTGAAGCTTTCTTT
CASSTSFGTENTEAFF
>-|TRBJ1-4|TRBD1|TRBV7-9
TGTGCCAGCAGCTTACTTTGGACAGGGGGAACTAATGAAAAACTGTTTTTT
CASSLLWTGGTNEKLFF
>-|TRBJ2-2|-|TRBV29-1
TGCAGTGCCGGACAGATATTAACCGGGGAGCTGTTTTTT
CSAGQILTGELFF
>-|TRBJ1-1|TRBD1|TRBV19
TGTGCCAGTAGTACACGACAGGGATCGGGAACTGAAGCTTTCTTT
CASSTRQGSGTEAFF
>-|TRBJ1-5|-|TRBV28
TGTGCCAGCAGTTGGCAGCCTAATCAGCCCCAGCATTTT
CASSWQPNQPQHF